A single sample gave rise to the 27 T cell receptor beta chains below, sequenced in a study of CD8 T cells in Susac syndrome. Random hexamers primed reverse transcription of about 0.45 to 1 ug RNA. TCRdb processed the immunoSEQ multiplex PCR reads anew with MiXCR; each CDR3 protein has one entry. Of about 150,000 distinct CDR3 sequences listed, roughly 94% are singletons. What was sequenced was CD8+ T cells from PBMCs. The receptor set was obtained from a human donor with multiple sclerosis.

The rearrangement joins TRBV29-1 to TRBJ2-1; either TRBD1 or TRBD2 may fit D (5 bases each). The CDR3 totals 15 residues. The V and J ends lost 6 bases and 3 bases respectively, with 18 bases between them. CDR1 and CDR2 from the germline V gene are SQVTM and ANQGSEA. CDR3 residues: CSVPGDLGNYNEQFF. The CDR3, as DNA: TGCAGCGTCCCCGGGGACCTCGGTAACTACAATGAGCAGTTCTTC.

J is TRBJ2-4 and V is TRBV14; TRBD1 agrees at 9 bases. Germline V gene data show CDR1 as SGHDN and CDR2 as FVKESK. The V and J ends lost 4 bases and 6 bases, in that order; junction bases with no gene match: 10. The CDR3 is 16 amino acids. The CDR3 here is CASSPPYGQGRNIQYF. In DNA form, the CDR3 reads TGTGCCAGCAGCCCACCCTATGGACAGGGGCGAAACATTCAGTACTTC.

The chain is built from TRBV7-9 and TRBJ2-1, with 8 bases identical to TRBD2. CDR1 is SEHNR and CDR2 is FQNEAQ in the germline V gene (reference sequence). With 4 bases clipped from V and 5 bases from J, the junction kept 7 bases outside the gene matches. This CDR3 is built from 15 residues. As DNA, the CDR3 is TGTGCCAGCAGCTCAATCCGGGAGGGCCACAATGAGCAGTTCTTC. Protein sequence: CASSSIREGHNEQFF.

This clonotype was observed a handful of times. The chain has TRBV13 and TRBJ1-5; possibly TRBD1 for D (6 bases). V lost 0 bases to trimming and J lost 6 bases, with 9 bases between them. Germline V lookup: CDR1 PRHDT, CDR2 FYEKMQ (reference sequence). The CDR3 is made up of 14 amino acids. The CDR3 DNA reads as TGTGCCAGCAGCTTAGGCCTAGGGGGTCAGCCCCAGCATTTT. It specifies CASSLGLGGQPQHF.

The V call is TRBV29-1, the J call TRBJ1-1; D possibly corresponds to TRBD1 (6 bases). The germline V gene has CDR1 SQVTM and CDR2 ANQGSEA. The V end lost 4 bases, the J end lost 2 bases, and 8 bases lay between the germline ends. CDR3 size: 12 residues. The CDR3 region is CSVGGGNTEAFF. CDR3 sequence (DNA): TGCAGCGTTGGAGGGGGTAACACTGAAGCTTTCTTT.

The rearrangement joins TRBV3-1 to TRBJ1-5, with TRBD1 as a possible D gene (6 bases). The germline V and J ends were trimmed by 4 bases and 4 bases, with 17 bases remaining between them. The V gene's germline CDR1 is LGHDT and CDR2 YNNKEL (reference sequence). The CDR3 has 16 residues. The CDR3 protein is CASSPAGQGRNQPQHF. In DNA, the CDR3 is TGTGCCAGCAGCCCCGCCGGGCAGGGGAGGAATCAGCCCCAGCATTTT.

V is TRBV27 and J is TRBJ2-5; 15 positions agree with TRBD2. V dropped 5 bases and J dropped 5; count of bases not matched to a gene: 9. This CDR3 has 17 residues. Germline V CDR1 and CDR2: MNHEY, SMNVEV (reference sequence). The DNA for the CDR3 is TGTGCCAGCAGTCCCCCGGGACTAGCGGGGGGCAGGGAGACCCAGTACTTC. Amino acid sequence: CASSPPGLAGGRETQYF.

V gene TRBV5-4 combines with J gene TRBJ2-7; 8 nucleotides agree with TRBD1. CDR1 and CDR2 from the germline V gene are SGHNT and YYREEE (reference sequence). V lost 5 bases, J lost 3 bases, and 7 bases stayed unmatched. The CDR3 length is 14 residues. CDR3 nucleotide sequence: TGTGCCAGCAGTCCTGACAGGGGAAACTACGAGCAGTACTTC. Translating it yields CASSPDRGNYEQYF.

V is TRBV20-1 and J is TRBJ1-2; 7 bases align to TRBD1. The CDR3 is 16 residues long. V shed 4 bases, J shed 3 bases, and the junction held 14 bases outside the gene matches. Germline CDR1 and CDR2: DFQATT and SNEGSKA (reference sequence). CDR3 DNA: TGCAGTGCTACAGGGAGGCCCAGGGGGACCCACTATGGCTACACCTTC. Amino acids: CSATGRPRGTHYGYTF.

The chain carries TRBV20-1 and TRBJ2-7; TRBD1 matches 8 bases. This CDR3 is built from 14 residues. CDR1 DFQATT and CDR2 SNEGSKA come from the germline V gene (reference sequence). Germline trimming cut 5 bases from V and 4 bases from J; bases unmatched to any gene: 10. CDR3 in amino acids: CSADPGGARYEQYF. Here the CDR3 DNA reads TGCAGTGCTGACCCAGGGGGCGCGAGGTACGAGCAGTACTTC.

This clonotype was detected once. V usage is TRBV7-9 and J usage is TRBJ1-1; no clear D gene. Germline lookup yields CDR1 SEHNR and CDR2 FQNEAQ (reference sequence). The CDR3 extends over 15 amino acids. V lost 0 bases and J 6 bases, leaving 14 bases between the germline ends. The CDR3 loop reads CASSLADPGDAEAFF. CDR3 nucleotide sequence: TGTGCCAGCAGCTTAGCGGACCCTGGAGACGCTGAAGCTTTCTTT.

This CDR3 is CASGPRGSAEAFF. Written as DNA, the CDR3 is TGTGCTAGTGGTCCCCGCGGGTCGGCTGAAGCTTTCTTT. This rearrangement joins TRBV12-5 to TRBJ1-1, with D unclear. Germline CDR1 reads LGHNT; CDR2 reads FRNRAP. CDR3 size: 13 residues. V was pared by 5 bases and J by 6 bases, with 13 bases between.

The chain joins TRBV9 to TRBJ2-7; D is ambiguous. Trimming took 3 bases from V and 4 from J, leaving 8 bases between them. Germline V gene data show CDR1 as SGDLS and CDR2 as YYNGEE. The CDR3 is 12 amino acids. As DNA, the CDR3 is TGTGCCAGCAGCGGGAATGGATACGAGCAGTACTTC. Protein: CASSGNGYEQYF.

This clonotype was recorded only once. The chain's CDR3 is CSAFWGNIQYF. The CDR3 nucleotides are TGCAGCGCTTTTTGGGGAAACATTCAGTACTTC. V usage is TRBV29-1 and J usage is TRBJ2-4; D is unresolved. The CDR3 is made up of 11 amino acids. Germline CDR1 reads SQVTM; CDR2 reads ANQGSEA. The ends were cut back, 7 bases at V and 6 bases at J, with 10 bases in the middle.

The chain joins TRBV25-1 to TRBJ1-1, with 9 bases identical to TRBD1. CDR1 and CDR2 from the germline V gene are MGHDK and SYGVNS. The CDR3 extends over 15 amino acids. Losses at the gene ends were 7 bases for V and 5 bases for J; bases not matched to a gene: 11. In nucleotides, the CDR3 is TGTGCCAGCACTCCGGGACAGGGTGTTGAGACTGAAGCTTTCTTT. Translating gives CASTPGQGVETEAFF.

V and J are TRBV28 and TRBJ2-1; unclear D gene. CDR1 is MDHEN and CDR2 is SYDVKM in the germline V gene. V was shortened by 6 bases and J by 10 bases, with 13 bases between the two germline ends. The CDR3 has 12 residues. As DNA, the CDR3 is TGTGCCAGCAGCTGGACGGTGCAGGAGCAGTTCTTC. The encoded protein is CASSWTVQEQFF.

This clonotype occurred a few times. The chain uses TRBV13 and TRBJ2-7; no clear D gene. The CDR3 totals 13 residues. Germline assignment: CDR1 PRHDT and CDR2 FYEKMQ (reference sequence). V lost 6 bases and J 7 bases, leaving 16 bases between the germline ends. The CDR3 here is CASSPSRYGEQYF. For the CDR3, the DNA is TGTGCCAGCAGTCCATCAAGGTACGGGGAGCAGTACTTC.

CDR3 sequence: CASSLSGQGRYGYTF. Written as DNA, the CDR3 is TGTGCCAGCAGTTTATCGGGACAGGGTAGATATGGCTACACCTTC. This sequence joins TRBV27 and TRBJ1-2, with 9 positions matching TRBD1. J gave up 5 bases and V 0 bases, and 4 bases lay outside the gene matches. Germline V gives CDR1 MNHEY, CDR2 SMNVEV (reference sequence). There are 15 residues in the CDR3.

The V gene is TRBV20-1, the J gene TRBJ2-1; TRBD2 matches 8 bases. This CDR3 region has 16 residues. After removal of 4 bases from V and 0 bases from J, the junction contained 8 bases not matched to a gene. The germline CDR1 and CDR2 sequences are DFQATT and SNEGSKA (reference sequence). The CDR3 loop is CSAKPERGSSYNEQFF. The CDR3, as DNA: TGCAGTGCTAAACCCGAGCGGGGGAGCTCCTACAATGAGCAGTTCTTC.

V gene TRBV15 combines with J gene TRBJ2-1; perhaps TRBD1 as D (5 bases). Germline values: CDR1 LNHNV, CDR2 YYDKDF (reference sequence). Trimming left V 0 bases short and J 5 bases short, with 20 bases between. The CDR3 consists of 18 residues. The CDR3: CATSRDRRAIVRDNEQFF. The DNA for the CDR3 is TGTGCCACCAGCAGAGATCGGAGAGCAATAGTCAGGGACAATGAGCAGTTCTTC.

The chain uses TRBV15 and TRBJ2-7, with 9 positions matching TRBD1. Germline CDR1 reads LNHNV; CDR2 reads YYDKDF (reference sequence). The CDR3 has 14 residues. V was clipped by 1 base and J by 5 bases; unmatched bases: 3. The CDR3 spells CATSRVGQGNEQYF. CDR3 coding DNA: TGTGCCACCAGCAGAGTGGGACAGGGTAACGAGCAGTACTTC.

This clonotype showed up just once. This sequence joins TRBV27 and TRBJ2-2, with D unresolved. Deletions cut 2 bases from V and 8 bases from J, with 9 bases between. The CDR3 loop spans 13 amino acids. Germline loops: CDR1 MNHEY, CDR2 SMNVEV (reference sequence). The CDR3 coding sequence is TGTGCCAGCAGTTTAAACAAGGCGGGGGAGCTGTTTTTT. Translation gives CASSLNKAGELFF.

The chain joins TRBV15 to TRBJ2-7, with unresolved D. Trimming took off 2 bases at V and 7 bases at J, with 9 bases between the two ends. Per the germline V gene, CDR1 is LNHNV and CDR2 is YYDKDF (reference sequence). This CDR3 is built from 12 residues. This CDR3 reads CATSRLLEEQYF. The CDR3 region has the DNA TGTGCCACCAGCAGATTACTGGAAGAGCAGTACTTC.

This clonotype has a handful of counts. V and J are TRBV20-1 and TRBJ1-2; D not certain. CDR3 length: 13 residues. The germline gives CDR1 DFQATT, CDR2 SNEGSKA (reference sequence). V was trimmed by 7 bases and J by 1 base, leaving 13 bases between them. This chain's CDR3 is CSVPRTDNYGYTF. CDR3 in DNA: TGCAGTGTTCCGAGGACGGATAACTATGGCTACACCTTC.

In nucleotides, the CDR3 is TGTGCCAGCAGCTTAGAGGGACAGGGCCACTACGAGCAGTACTTC. The encoded protein is CASSLEGQGHYEQYF. The chain carries TRBV7-6 and TRBJ2-7, with 9 bases fitting TRBD1. J was trimmed by 3 bases and V by 1 base; bases with no gene match: 4. Germline CDR1 and CDR2: SGHVS and FNYEAQ. CDR3 length: 15 amino acids.

This chain connects TRBV20-1 to TRBJ1-2, with TRBD1 matching over 9 bases. CDR3 size: 12 residues. Germline loops: CDR1 DFQATT, CDR2 SNEGSKA (reference sequence). Unmatched junction bases numbered 9, after V lost 3 bases and J lost 13 bases. The CDR3 loop is CSASPQGALATF. CDR3 coding DNA: TGCAGTGCTAGCCCACAGGGGGCCTTGGCCACCTTC.

The chain is built from TRBV29-1 and TRBJ2-1, with D unclear. V was clipped by 6 bases and J by 6 bases, with 6 bases between them. Germline CDR1 and CDR2: SQVTM and ANQGSEA. The CDR3 contains 10 residues. CDR3 DNA: TGCAGCGTCGGCCGCAATGAGCAGTTCTTC. Encoded protein: CSVGRNEQFF.